The clone carrying this TCR beta chain appeared once. The antigen is undetermined. This record comes from a study of long-term antiretroviral therapy in people with HIV. Study-wide points: HIV repertoires covered narrower CDR3 length ranges than controls did. An increase in diversity followed ART, yet levels stayed below transplant donor controls.

Runs used v3.0 of the immunoSEQ assay and were done at survey level. Using immunoSEQ multiplex PCR, the repertoire was profiled, and TCRdb retains in-frame clones only, with some absent. Of around 40,000 clones detected, 85% to 95% appear once; the ten largest clones hold 3.6%. CDR3 length: 14 residues. CDR1 MRHNA and CDR2 SNTAGT come from the germline V gene. With 3 bases removed from V and 6 bases from J, the gap between germline ends came to 12 bases. The chain combines TRBV6-4 with TRBJ1-5; D is perhaps TRBD1 (5 bases). The material was unsorted PBMCs, obtained 4.1 years after starting antiretroviral therapy. The receptor comes from a woman in her forties or fifties with HIV. The CDR3 sequence is CASSEAGFGQPQHF. The CDR3 DNA reads as TGTGCCAGCAGTGAAGCAGGGTTTGGTCAGCCCCAGCATTTT.